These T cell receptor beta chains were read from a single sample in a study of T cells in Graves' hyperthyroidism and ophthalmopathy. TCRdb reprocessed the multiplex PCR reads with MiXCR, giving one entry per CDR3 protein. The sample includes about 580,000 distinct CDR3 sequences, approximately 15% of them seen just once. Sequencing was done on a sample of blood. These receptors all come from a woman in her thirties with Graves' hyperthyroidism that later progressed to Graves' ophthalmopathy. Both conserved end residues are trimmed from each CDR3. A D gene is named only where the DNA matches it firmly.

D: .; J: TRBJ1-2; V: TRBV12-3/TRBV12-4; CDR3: ASRISGARVNYGYT
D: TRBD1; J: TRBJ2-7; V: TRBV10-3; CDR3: AILGQGSNEQY
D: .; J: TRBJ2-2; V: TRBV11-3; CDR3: ASSQWNTGELF
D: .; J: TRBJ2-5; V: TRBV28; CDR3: ASTQGAGLGTQY
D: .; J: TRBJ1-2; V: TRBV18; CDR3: ASSPPPRGYGYT
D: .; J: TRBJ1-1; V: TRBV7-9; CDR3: ASSSRDGNTEAF
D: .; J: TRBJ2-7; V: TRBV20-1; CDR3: SARGGGGGKTLYEQY
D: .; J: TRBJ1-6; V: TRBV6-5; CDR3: ASISSGQQNSPLH
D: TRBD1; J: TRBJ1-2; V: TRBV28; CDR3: ASRTQGAGYT
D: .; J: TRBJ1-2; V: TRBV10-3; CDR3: AISEAPNYGYT
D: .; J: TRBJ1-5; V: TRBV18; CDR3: ASSQENLGQPQH
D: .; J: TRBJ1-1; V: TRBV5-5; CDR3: ASIRWGTNTEAF
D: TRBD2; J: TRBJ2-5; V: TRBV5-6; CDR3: ASSLTSGASQETQY
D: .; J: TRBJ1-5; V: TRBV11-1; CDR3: ASSPSGVNQPQH
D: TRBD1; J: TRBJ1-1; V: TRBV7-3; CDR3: ASSTLDREPTEAF
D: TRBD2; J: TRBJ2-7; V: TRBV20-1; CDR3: SARDRTSGSRPYEQY
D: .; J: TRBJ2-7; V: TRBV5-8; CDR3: ASSRWDPVMQDEQY
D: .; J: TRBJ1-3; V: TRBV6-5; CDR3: ASSYGRTGNTIY
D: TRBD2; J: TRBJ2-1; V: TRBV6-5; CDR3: TSSYPGTSGGHCYNEQF
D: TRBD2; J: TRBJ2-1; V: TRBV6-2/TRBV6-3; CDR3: ASSYERGNEQF
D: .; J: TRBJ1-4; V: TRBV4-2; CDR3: ASSQGGNTNEKLF
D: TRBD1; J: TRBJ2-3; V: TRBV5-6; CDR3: ASSFGVSGQSTDTQY
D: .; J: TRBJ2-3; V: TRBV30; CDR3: AQSGLPGGTDTQY
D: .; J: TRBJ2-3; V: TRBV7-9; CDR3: ASARYTSTDTQY
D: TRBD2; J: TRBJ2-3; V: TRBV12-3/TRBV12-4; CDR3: ASSKLAGGPTDTQY
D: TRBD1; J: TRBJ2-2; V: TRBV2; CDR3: ASSVEGQGAGELF
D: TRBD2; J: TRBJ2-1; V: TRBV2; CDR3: ASGAGRELSNNEQF
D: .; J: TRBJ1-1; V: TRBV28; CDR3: ATEAEGMNTEAF
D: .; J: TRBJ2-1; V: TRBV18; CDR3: ASSPSSRDLLRNEQF
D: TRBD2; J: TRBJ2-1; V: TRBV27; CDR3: ASSFGGGPFYNEQF
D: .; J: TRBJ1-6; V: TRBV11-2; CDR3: ASSSQAQSNSPLH
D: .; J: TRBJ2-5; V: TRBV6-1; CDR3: ASSGYRVRGETQY
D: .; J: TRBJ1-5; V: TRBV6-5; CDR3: ASSYLRGAYDNQPQH